A single TCR beta chain is shown here with its context. What it recognizes is unknown. The sample belongs to a study of cytomegalovirus exposure and HLA in healthy donors. Researchers ran the PCR with 60 Vbeta and 13 Jbeta primers. The table came from immunoSEQ multiplex PCR; TCRdb's copy has only in-frame clones and leaves some out. The sample holds about 130,000 clones; roughly four fifths are singletons and the top ten take 10% to 12%. Overall study results and limits: It was confirmed in vitro that a few of the CMV-associated chains were specific for CMV antigens.

V gave up 5 bases and J gave up 3 bases, with 16 bases separating them. Germline V gene sequence: CDR1 MDHEN, CDR2 SYDVKM. This CDR3 is 15 amino acids long. Sequenced material: PBMCs. This clonotype was sampled from a male donor in good health and CMV-seropositive. The chain recombines TRBV28 with TRBJ1-1; D uncertain. CDR3 nucleotides: TGTGCCAGCAGTCCCCTCCGGGTTCGGGACACTGAAGCTTTCTTT. Residues: CASSPLRVRDTEAFF.